Listed below are T cell receptor beta chains from one sample, sequenced in a study of vaccination effects on CD4 cells after COVID-19. Their cognate antigens are unknown. Only in-frame clones appear in the TCRdb table, and some are missing; sequencing was by immunoSEQ multiplex PCR. The table records about 73,000 clones, roughly 73% of them present only once. The sequencing used CD4+ T cells from PBMCs cultured without peptide, collected after COVID-19 vaccination. These receptors were obtained from a human donor who received a COVID-19 vaccine. Each CDR3 is given with its conserved first and last residue. A D gene is named only where the DNA matches it firmly. Clone size appears in some rows only: once, few, many, or a class for an expanded clone.

size	V	D	length	J	DNA	CDR3
-	TRBV6-5	TRBD1	14	TRBJ1-2	TGTGCCAGCAGTTACTTGGGACAGGCAGGTGGCTACACCTTC	CASSYLGQAGGYTF
-	TRBV6-6	-	12	TRBJ1-1	TGTGCCAGCAGTCAGGGGAGAACTGAAGCTTTCTTT	CASSQGRTEAFF
-	TRBV5-1	-	11	TRBJ2-5	TGCGCCAGCAGCTTCTTGGAGACCCAGTACTTC	CASSFLETQYF
few	TRBV11-3	TRBD1	14	TRBJ2-3	TGTGCCAGCAGCCCCGGACAGGACACAGATACGCAGTATTTT	CASSPGQDTDTQYF
-	TRBV6-5	-	14	TRBJ1-5	TGTGCCAGCAGGGCTATGGGGAGAAATCAGCCCCAGCATTTT	CASRAMGRNQPQHF
-	TRBV29-1	-	13	TRBJ1-1	TGCAGCCCGAACAGGCAATTGAACACTGAAGCTTTCTTT	CSPNRQLNTEAFF
-	TRBV6-5	TRBD1	16	TRBJ1-3	TGTGCCAGCAGTTTTCGACAGGGGGCGAGAGGAAACACCATATATTTT	CASSFRQGARGNTIYF
few	TRBV4-2	TRBD1	19	TRBJ2-3	TGTGCCAGCAGCCAAGATTGGGGGACAGGGGTATTTAGCACAGATACGCAGTATTTT	CASSQDWGTGVFSTDTQYF
few	TRBV3-1/TRBV3-2	-	11	TRBJ1-2	TGTGCCAGCAGCCAGGTAAATGGCTACACCTTC	CASSQVNGYTF
-	TRBV18	-	15	TRBJ2-6	TGTGCCAGCTCACCACGGAACTCTGGGGCCAACGTCCTGACTTTC	CASSPRNSGANVLTF